The clone carrying this T cell receptor beta chain was observed at least ten times. Antigen specificity is unknown. There are 18 residues in the CDR3. Germline V gives CDR1 SGHTA, CDR2 FQGNSA. Trimming stripped 5 bases from V and 2 bases from J, with 23 bases between. This record comes from a study of spatial heterogeneity in lung cancer. About the research overall: A consistent excess of beta-chain over alpha-chain sequences was detected. Whole-study findings and limits: Blood contained ubiquitous expanded tumor TCRs more at resection than at follow-up.

The time point was: sample taken at primary tumor resection. No cells were sorted before sequencing. The whole RNA sequenced was extracted from tumor, nontumor lung or frozen PBMC. The donor group consisted of roughly 70 patients who had untreated, early-stage non-small cell lung cancer. MiXCR, applied by TCRdb to the 5' RACE reads, yields one record per CDR3 protein. Here the sample spans about 26,000 distinct CDR3 sequences, around 13% being singletons. The sequence derives from a female donor with early-stage non-small cell lung cancer. Sample: PBMCs, taken at surgery. This chain connects TRBV7-2 to TRBJ2-3; D possibly corresponds to TRBD2 (6 bases). DNA for the CDR3: TGTGCCAGCAGCCCGAGAAGCCTACTAGCCTCATACACAGATACGCAGTATTTT. This sequence encodes CASSPRSLLASYTDTQYF.